This record looks at one TCR beta chain sequence and its context. The V segment lost 4 bases and the J segment 7 bases; nucleotides outside the gene matches: 11. This CDR3 has 17 amino acids. CDR1 and CDR2 from the germline V gene are MNHNS and SASEGT. The data were obtained in a study of blood T cell repertoires in COVID-19. Assay: immunoSEQ multiplex PCR; the TCRdb copy retains only in-frame clones and omits some. This sample has 150,000 or so clones, with more than 85% found just once. Cohorts were determined from participant-reported clinical history. V and J are TRBV6-1 and TRBJ2-4; 12 positions match TRBD1. The sequence derives from a human donor with acute COVID-19. The donor label of this sample is uncertain. Sequencing input: PBMCs or T cells enriched from blood (not recorded which). For the CDR3, the DNA is TGTGCCAGCAGTGCGGTCGGGACAGGGGGCTCGAGGAACATTCAGTACTTC. It specifies CASSAVGTGGSRNIQYF.